Presented here are 23 T cell receptor beta chains from one specimen sequenced in a study of shared clonotypes between healthy human individuals. Sequencing was performed with immunoSEQ multiplex PCR; in TCRdb, only in-frame clones are kept and a portion is missing. The sample yields 530,000 or so clones, roughly 85% seen once. The sequencing input was PBMCs. These receptors all come from a woman between 35 and 50 years old in good health. Some clones in this sample may be carry-over from other donors' samples.

DNA for the CDR3: TGTGCCAGCAGCCAAGAAAACGGACAGGGAGGCATCGAGCAGTACTTC. Amino acid sequence: CASSQENGQGGIEQYF. V usage is TRBV4-2 and J usage is TRBJ2-7, with 8 nucleotides matching TRBD1. Germline V gives CDR1 LGHNA, CDR2 YNFKEQ. The length of the CDR3 is 16 residues. J was trimmed by 6 bases and V by 0 bases; bases with no gene match: 10.

The genes are TRBV7-9 and TRBJ2-5, with 9 bases that match TRBD1. CDR1 is SEHNR and CDR2 is FQNEAQ in the germline V gene (reference sequence). The CDR3 is 13 amino acids. The trim removed 0 bases at V and 11 bases at J, leaving 4 bases unmatched. The chain's CDR3 is CASSLAPGQGQYF. As DNA, the CDR3 is TGTGCCAGCAGCTTAGCCCCGGGACAGGGACAGTACTTC.

The CDR3 sequence: CASSTLAGGGETQYF. CDR3 coding DNA: TGTGCCAGCAGCACGCTAGCGGGAGGTGGGGAGACCCAGTACTTC. This chain uses TRBV28 with TRBJ2-5, with 11 bases identical to TRBD2. The CDR3 runs to 15 residues. The germline V gene encodes CDR1 MDHEN and CDR2 SYDVKM. Unmatched junction bases numbered 8, after V lost 6 bases and J lost 5 bases.

In its sample, this clone was seen once. The chain has TRBV9 and TRBJ1-2; D is possibly TRBD1 (6 bases). Germline V gives CDR1 SGDLS, CDR2 YYNGEE. CDR3 length: 13 amino acids. Trimming removed 3 bases at V and 6 bases at J, with 12 bases between. CDR3: CASSGPGADGYTF. CDR3 DNA: TGTGCCAGCAGCGGCCCAGGGGCTGATGGCTACACCTTC.

The chain joins TRBV12-5 to TRBJ2-2; 9 positions agree with TRBD2. This CDR3 is 15 amino acids long. CDR1 is LGHNT and CDR2 is FRNRAP in the germline V gene. V was clipped by 6 bases and J by 5 bases; unmatched bases: 7. CDR3: CASGDSGRGTGELFF. CDR3 sequence (DNA): TGTGCTAGTGGGGATAGCGGGAGAGGGACCGGGGAGCTGTTTTTT.

The chain employs TRBV7-2 and TRBJ1-6; D gene ambiguous. V lost 2 bases and J lost 6, with 17 bases in between. Per the germline V gene, CDR1 is SGHTA and CDR2 is FQGNSA. This CDR3 has 17 amino acids. The chain's CDR3 is CASSLILTGTANSPLHF. CDR3 DNA sequence: TGTGCCAGCAGCTTAATACTAACGGGAACTGCTAATTCACCCCTCCACTTT.

This clone was observed a handful of times. The rearrangement links TRBV5-1 to TRBJ2-1; TRBD2 matches at 8 bases. The CDR3 sequence is 12 residues long. After removal of 4 bases from V and 10 bases from J, the junction contained 4 bases not matched to a gene. Germline V gene data show CDR1 as SGHRS and CDR2 as YFSETQ. CDR3 residues: CASSPGGNEQFF. In nucleotides, the CDR3 is TGCGCCAGCAGCCCGGGAGGGAACGAGCAGTTCTTC.

At least ten counts were recorded for this clone. J is TRBJ2-3 and V is TRBV5-1; TRBD2 is a possible D gene (6 bases). Trimming removed 4 bases from V and 3 bases from J, with 12 bases in between. The CDR3 length is 14 residues. Germline-derived CDR1 and CDR2 are SGHRS and YFSETQ. Here the CDR3 DNA reads TGCGCCAGCAGCGACGGGAGCCTGACAGATACGCAGTATTTT. This codes for CASSDGSLTDTQYF.

The chain carries TRBV10-1 and TRBJ1-3; 8 bases map to TRBD1. Per the germline V gene, CDR1 is WNHNN and CDR2 is SYGVQD (reference sequence). Unmatched junction bases numbered 4, after V lost 5 bases and J lost 4 bases. The CDR3 loop spans 14 amino acids. This CDR3 reads CASSSGTGGNTIYF. CDR3 nucleotide sequence: TGCGCCAGCAGTTCCGGGACAGGAGGAAACACCATATATTTT.

The CDR3 coding sequence is TGTGCCAGCAGCTTTCGGACTGAACCTAGCACAGATACGCAGTATTTT. This codes for CASSFRTEPSTDTQYF. The genes are TRBV9 and TRBJ2-3, with D perhaps TRBD2 (5 bases). Per germline, CDR1 SGDLS and CDR2 YYNGEE. Trimming shortened V by 4 bases and J by 0 bases, and 15 bases separated the two germline ends. This CDR3 comprises 16 residues.

The chain has TRBV10-3 and TRBJ2-7; 7 bases match TRBD2. V dropped 2 bases and J dropped 0; count of bases not matched to a gene: 4. The germline V gene encodes CDR1 ENHRY and CDR2 SYGVKD. The CDR3 length is 15 residues. CDR3 nucleotide sequence: TGTGCCATCAGTGAGCTAGCGGCAATCTCCTACGAGCAGTACTTC. This encodes CAISELAAISYEQYF.

The J gene is TRBJ2-5, the V gene TRBV6-6, with TRBD2 as a possible D gene (6 bases). Germline loops: CDR1 MNHNY, CDR2 SVGAGI (reference sequence). V was clipped by 11 bases and J by 4 bases, with 14 bases between them. This CDR3 spans 12 amino acids. The DNA for the CDR3 is TGTGCCGCCTCCCGGGGGATAGAGACCCAGTACTTC. Its translation is CAASRGIETQYF.

The chain joins TRBV28 to TRBJ1-4; D possibly corresponds to TRBD1 (6 bases). Germline CDR1 is MDHEN and CDR2 is SYDVKM. The CDR3 has 14 residues. With 7 bases removed from V and 8 bases from J, the gap between germline ends came to 17 bases. CDR3: CASNRQAGGEKLFF. DNA of the CDR3: TGTGCCAGCAACAGACAGGCCGGAGGCGAAAAACTGTTTTTT.

The gene calls are TRBV7-9 and TRBJ2-1; no clear D gene. The CDR3 runs 16 residues. Germline V gives CDR1 SEHNR, CDR2 FQNEAQ (reference sequence). Trimming removed 5 bases at V and 4 bases at J, with 18 bases between. The CDR3 DNA sequence: TGTGCCAGCAGCCCAACAAGTGGCAAACGTTACAATGAGCAGTTCTTC. Its protein product is CASSPTSGKRYNEQFF.

This chain uses TRBV4-3 with TRBJ2-1; 10 bases align to TRBD2. V shed 0 bases and J 0 bases; nucleotides not matched to a gene: 2. This CDR3 spans 17 amino acids. Germline V lookup: CDR1 LGHNA, CDR2 YSLEER. In nucleotides, the CDR3 is TGCGCCAGCAGCCAAGAACTAGCGGGACACTCCTACAATGAGCAGTTCTTC. Translating gives CASSQELAGHSYNEQFF.

The chain joins TRBV18 to TRBJ1-3; D not resolved. The CDR3 is 13 residues long. The germline V and J ends were trimmed by 3 bases and 8 bases, with 11 bases remaining between them. Per germline, CDR1 KGHSH and CDR2 LQKENI. CDR3 sequence: CASSPGFGDTIYF. The CDR3 DNA sequence: TGTGCCAGCTCACCGGGATTTGGGGACACCATATATTTT.

The V and J genes are TRBV19 and TRBJ2-3; D is perhaps TRBD1 or TRBD2 (5 bases each). The CDR3 has 17 amino acids. Germline CDR1 and CDR2: LNHDA and SQIVND (reference sequence). Deletions cut 6 bases from V and 4 bases from J, with 23 bases between. The DNA of the CDR3 is TGTGCCAGTAGGCTCTCCGGGGCTGAAGGACGGGCAGATACGCAGTATTTT. This translates into CASRLSGAEGRADTQYF. The whole variable domain, filled in from reference TRBV19 and TRBJ2-3, reads DGGITQSPKYLFRKEGQNVTLSCEQNLNHDAMYWYRQDPGQGLRLIYYSQIVNDFQKGDIAEGYSVSREKKESFPLTVTSAQKNPTAFYLCASRLSGAEGRADTQYFGPGTRLTVL.

This clone appeared once. V gene TRBV30 combines with J gene TRBJ2-1, with 8 bases matching TRBD1. The J segment lost 4 bases and the V segment lost 4 bases, leaving 9 bases of the junction unmatched. This CDR3 is built from 15 residues. The germline gives CDR1 GTSNPN, CDR2 SVGIG (reference sequence). The CDR3 sequence is CAWNQGAEPYNEQFF. The CDR3 region has the DNA TGTGCCTGGAACCAGGGGGCGGAACCTTACAATGAGCAGTTCTTC.

CDR3 nucleotides: TGTGCCAGCAGCCAGATCCCCTGGGTACTTGAAGCTTTCTTT. It yields the protein CASSQIPWVLEAFF. V is TRBV6-1 and J is TRBJ1-1; D unclear. The CDR3 totals 14 residues. The germline V gene has CDR1 MNHNS and CDR2 SASEGT. V was shortened by 6 bases and J by 7 bases, with 18 bases between the two germline ends.

This chain links TRBV10-3 with TRBJ1-2; 9 bases match TRBD1. CDR3 length: 12 residues. The junction had 6 bases not matched to a gene; V was cut back by 10 bases and J by 6 bases. Germline V gene sequence: CDR1 ENHRY, CDR2 SYGVKD. The CDR3 DNA follows: TGTGCCAGCACGGACAGGGGAAATGGCTACACCTTC. It codes for CASTDRGNGYTF.

The chain combines TRBV4-3 with TRBJ1-5; D is possibly TRBD1 (5 bases). The ends were cut back, 0 bases at V and 11 bases at J, with 20 bases in the middle. Germline V gives CDR1 LGHNA, CDR2 YSLEER. The CDR3 extends over 16 amino acids. CDR3 nucleotides: TGCGCCAGCAGCCAAGATTTGTACGCGCAGGGTGGGGCCCAGCATTTT. Its translation is CASSQDLYAQGGAQHF.

This chain uses TRBV2 with TRBJ2-5, with TRBD1 matching 7 bases. The end of the DNA is better explained by TRBJ2-7, so the J call may be wrong. Germline CDR1 SNHLY, CDR2 FYNNEI. This CDR3 has 13 residues. For the CDR3, the DNA is TGTGCCAGCTCTTTCACAGGGGCCTACGAGCAGTACTTC. Amino acid sequence: CASSFTGAYEQYF.

The chain uses TRBV30 and TRBJ2-3; 9 bases are a match to TRBD2. Trimming took 5 bases from V and 5 from J; bases not matched to a gene: 5. Germline V gene sequence: CDR1 GTSNPN, CDR2 SVGIG (reference sequence). CDR3 size: 13 residues. CDR3 protein: CAWELAGEDTQYF. The CDR3 DNA follows: TGTGCCTGGGAATTAGCGGGAGAAGATACGCAGTATTTT.